This is a list of T cell receptor beta chains from one sample in a study of CD8 T cells in Susac syndrome. TCRdb passed the immunoSEQ multiplex PCR reads through MiXCR, listing each CDR3 protein once. Of over 150,000 distinct CDR3 sequences listed, approximately 93% are singletons. The specimen sequenced was CD4+ T cells from PBMCs. The receptors were gathered from a human donor with multiple sclerosis. Each CDR3 is given with its conserved first and last residue. The order of the fields is clone size, D gene, J gene, V gene, CDR3 DNA, CDR3 protein. D genes are given only for firm matches. Some rows have no size entry. The others give once, few or many, or a class for an expanded clone.

- - TRBJ1-6 TRBV6-6 TGTGCCAGCGTTGAACAGGGACGGGGTTTTTCACCCCTCCACTTT CASVEQGRGFSPLHF
- - TRBJ2-7 TRBV7-2 TGTGCCAGCAGCTTAGGGAGCGCGACTACCTACGAGCAGTACTTC CASSLGSATTYEQYF
- - TRBJ2-1 TRBV12-3/TRBV12-4 TGTGCCAGCAGTTTTGGGCAGGGTGGCAATGAGCAGTTCTTC CASSFGQGGNEQFF
once TRBD2 TRBJ2-2 TRBV18 TGTGCCAGCTCACCACTGACTAGCGGGAGATCCGGGGAGCTGTTTTTT CASSPLTSGRSGELFF
- - TRBJ2-7 TRBV10-3 TGTGCCATCAGTCAGGACAGACCCTACGAGCAGTACTTC CAISQDRPYEQYF
- - TRBJ2-1 TRBV2 TGTGCCAGCAGTGAGAGCTCTAGCTACAATGAGCAGTTCTTC CASSESSSYNEQFF
- - TRBJ1-1 TRBV28 TGTGCCAGCAGTTTATACCGGGGAAGGGGGAACACTGAAGCTTTCTTT CASSLYRGRGNTEAFF
once - TRBJ2-6 TRBV6-1 TGTGCGGGGAGGCCAGGCTTATCTGGGGCCAACGTCCTGACTTTC CAGRPGLSGANVLTF
- - TRBJ2-1 TRBV14 TGTGCCAGCGCGCGCGGGGAAAACAATGAGCAGTTCTTC CASARGENNEQFF
- TRBD2 TRBJ2-1 TRBV2 TGTGCCAGCAGCGACTCCGGGTATACTAGCGGGGGCTCCTACAATGAGCAGTTCTTC CASSDSGYTSGGSYNEQFF
- - TRBJ2-3 TRBV18 TGTGCCAGCTCACCATTTCGGGACCAGGGTACAGATACGCAGTATTTT CASSPFRDQGTDTQYF
- - TRBJ2-1 TRBV2 TGTGCCAGCAGTGGGTGGGATGAGCAGTTCTTC CASSGWDEQFF
- TRBD2 TRBJ2-1 TRBV20-1 TGCAGTGCTAGACACACTAGCGGGGAAGGGAATGAGCAGTTCTTC CSARHTSGEGNEQFF
once TRBD1 TRBJ1-1 TRBV7-9 TGTGCCAGCAGCCAACAGGGGGGGAACACTGAAGCTTTCTTT CASSQQGGNTEAFF
- - TRBJ2-3 TRBV20-1 TGCAGTGCTAGAAGCTCTCTCACAGATACGCAGTATTTT CSARSSLTDTQYF
- TRBD2 TRBJ2-5 TRBV5-1 TGCGCCAGCAGCCCCGGGACTAGCGGGGACCCCCTCGCAGAGACCCAGTACTTC CASSPGTSGDPLAETQYF
- - TRBJ2-6 TRBV6-5 TGTGCCAGCAGTTCCTGGACTGGCTCTGGGGCCAACGTCCTGACTTTC CASSSWTGSGANVLTF
- TRBD1 TRBJ1-1 TRBV2 TGTGCCAGCAGGACGACAGGGGACACTGAAGCTTTCTTT CASRTTGDTEAFF
- - TRBJ1-3 TRBV30 TGTGCCTGGAGTCGAACAGACGGAAACACCATATATTTT CAWSRTDGNTIYF
- TRBD2 TRBJ2-1 TRBV2 TGTGCCAGCAGGACTAGCAACAACAATGAGCAGTTCTTC CASRTSNNNEQFF
- - TRBJ2-7 TRBV27 TGTGCCAGCAGTTTCAATACAGGCACCTACGAGCAGTACTTC CASSFNTGTYEQYF
- TRBD2 TRBJ2-3 TRBV5-1 TGCGCCAGCAGCCACGGGACTAGCGGCACAGATACGCAGTATTTT CASSHGTSGTDTQYF
- TRBD2 TRBJ2-1 TRBV9 TGTGCCAGCAGCGTAGGAGTTAGCGGGAGGAATGAGCAGTTCTTC CASSVGVSGRNEQFF
- TRBD2 TRBJ2-2 TRBV4-3 TGCGCCAGCAGCCAAGAACTAGCGGTCACCGGGGAGCTGTTTTTT CASSQELAVTGELFF
- TRBD1 TRBJ2-4 TRBV5-1 TGCGCCAGCAGCGAACAGGGGAGTGACATTCAGTACTTC CASSEQGSDIQYF
- - TRBJ1-1 TRBV12-3/TRBV12-4 TGTGCCAGCAGTTTTCTGTTTGGACCTTATGAAGCTTTCTTT CASSFLFGPYEAFF
- - TRBJ1-2 TRBV2 TGTGCCAGCAGTCCAAACACAGCAAACTATGGCTACACCTTC CASSPNTANYGYTF
- - TRBJ2-7 TRBV6-2/TRBV6-3 TGTGCCAGCAGTATATGGGGGGTCGGCGAGCAGTACTTC CASSIWGVGEQYF
- - TRBJ1-6 TRBV7-9 TGTGCCAGCAGCGACCTTGGGTTCCAGAATTCACCCCTCCACTTT CASSDLGFQNSPLHF
once - TRBJ1-1 TRBV7-3 TGTGCCAGCAGCCTGGTTCAGGGTACTGAAGCTTTCTTT CASSLVQGTEAFF
- - TRBJ1-4 TRBV10-3 TGTGCCACTTGGGGAGATGAAAAACTGTTTTTT CATWGDEKLFF
- TRBD2 TRBJ2-2 TRBV20-1 TGCAGTGCACTTCTAGCGGGAGGAGGCGGGTACACCGGGGAGCTGTTTTTT CSALLAGGGGYTGELFF
- TRBD1 TRBJ1-2 TRBV27 TGTGCCAGCAGTTTAGGGAGGGGGCGAACTAACTATGGCTACACCTTC CASSLGRGRTNYGYTF
- - TRBJ1-3 TRBV29-1 TGCAGCGTCAAGGGGGGTAACTCTGGAAACACCATATATTTT CSVKGGNSGNTIYF
few TRBD1 TRBJ2-2 TRBV28 TGTGCCAGCCGCCGGACAGGGAACACCGGGGAGCTGTTTTTT CASRRTGNTGELFF
- - TRBJ2-2 TRBV6-5 TGTGCCAGCAGTTACGGGCTTGTGGGCTCCGGGGAGCTGTTTTTT CASSYGLVGSGELFF
- TRBD1 TRBJ1-2 TRBV5-4 TGTGCCAGCGCCTCTGGACAGGGGGTTGGGAGAGGCTACACCTTC CASASGQGVGRGYTF
- - TRBJ2-7 TRBV6-5 TGTGCCAGCAGTTACACGAAAAACTCCTACGAGCAGTACTTC CASSYTKNSYEQYF
- TRBD1 TRBJ2-5 TRBV28 TGTGCCAGCAGTCTCCCGGGACAGGGCTTGGGGACCCAGTACTTC CASSLPGQGLGTQYF
- - TRBJ2-4 TRBV12-3/TRBV12-4 TGTGCCAGCAGCCTCAAGCGGGCGCGGGCTCAGTACTTC CASSLKRARAQYF
- - TRBJ2-3 TRBV15 TGTGCCACCAGCAGAGACAGGCTAAGCACAGATACGCAGTATTTT CATSRDRLSTDTQYF
- TRBD1 TRBJ2-7 TRBV5-4 TGTGCCAGCAGCTTAGGACAGGGCCCCTCCTACGAGCAGTACTTC CASSLGQGPSYEQYF
- - TRBJ1-2 TRBV3-1 TGTGCCAGCAGCCAAGGTGTAGGGGGGAACTATGGCTACACCTTC CASSQGVGGNYGYTF
- TRBD2 TRBJ2-5 TRBV20-1 TGCAGTGCTCCGGCGGCTAGCGGGAACCAAGAGACCCAGTACTTC CSAPAASGNQETQYF